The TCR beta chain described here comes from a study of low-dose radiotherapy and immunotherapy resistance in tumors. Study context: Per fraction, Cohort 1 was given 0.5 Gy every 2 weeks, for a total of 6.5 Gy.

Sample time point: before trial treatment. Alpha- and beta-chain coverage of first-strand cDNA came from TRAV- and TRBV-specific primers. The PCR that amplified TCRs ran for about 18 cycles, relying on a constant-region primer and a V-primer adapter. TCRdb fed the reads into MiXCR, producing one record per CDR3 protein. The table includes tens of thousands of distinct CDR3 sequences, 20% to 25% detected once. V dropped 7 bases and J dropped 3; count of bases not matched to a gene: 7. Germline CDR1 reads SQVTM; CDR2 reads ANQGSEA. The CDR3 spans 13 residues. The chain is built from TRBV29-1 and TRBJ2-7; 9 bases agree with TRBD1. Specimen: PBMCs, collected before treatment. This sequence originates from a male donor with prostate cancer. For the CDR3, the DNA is TGCAGCGCGGGACAGGGTGGTCTCTACGAGCAGTACTTC. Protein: CSAGQGGLYEQYF.